This T cell receptor beta chain is drawn from a study of human T cells and chemical hapten exposure (dated by TCRdb to about 2021). For the study in its entirety: For sensitization, 2% DPC in acetone was applied to a roughly 2 cm by roughly 2 cm area of upper inner arm skin. Throughout the study period of around 24 weeks, patients also received therapeutic DPC doses to the scalp every week. Patch testing was performed on the upper back with Finn chambers containing 0.01% DPC, and the patch tests were scored after 6 days according to International Contact Dermatitis Research Group standards. Most of the patients in the cohort were female, and the cohort covered alopecia areata with under or over 50% scalp involvement, alopecia totalis and alopecia universalis. Libraries were pooled for sequencing, and variation in per-sample TCR yields was attributed mainly to small differences in library volumes within the pool. The study tracked peripheral blood TCR repertoire changes in vivo during primary and secondary sensitization to the hapten diphenylcyclopropenone (DPC) in alopecia patients. Patient blood was sampled pre-sensitization (week 0) and at 2, 6 and about 24 weeks after DPC sensitization. Blood for TCR sequencing was provided by twenty-nine alopecia patients at one to four time points (pre-sensitization, 2, 6 and 24 weeks).

Broad study findings and their caveats: Patch test score correlated positively with the number of PT1 expanded TCRs, reaching significance at thresholds 8, 16 and 32 but not at 4. No change with DPC sensitization was found in the number of TCRs above 1 in 1000 frequency, and no evidence of global repertoire structure alterations was found. After repeated subsampling, the strength of the expansion versus patch-test correlation and the threshold at which it became significant changed. Expanded TCRs formed significantly more large CDR3 similarity clusters than pre-sensitization or healthy control sets, consistent with antigen-driven responses. Because all patients had alopecia, a presumed autoimmune disease, the immune response of the patients might differ from that of healthy individuals.

The library was obtained by RACE. Reads for this sample came from a NextSeq 500. During library preparation, unique molecular identifiers were attached to individual cDNA molecules so that TCRs could be counted quantitatively and reproducibly. Both TCR alpha and TCR beta chains were sequenced from each blood RNA sample. On the authors' methods: Samples had a median of approximately 96,000 TCRs, with a range from roughly 20,000 to 700,000. The Decombinator software suite was used to annotate V, J and CDR3 in the TCR reads. Every sample was subsampled to the same number of TCRs (28,000) for the PS versus PT1 abundance plots. TCRs were defined as expanded if absent before sensitization and observed at least eight times at the 2-week time point. Using fastp trimming at Q25 and MiXCR clonotype assembly, TCRdb reanalyzed the public sequencing data and kept in-frame beta chains. Each entry is one CDR3 protein sequence, shown with its most common DNA and genes. V and J calls and clone size were set by TCRdb, not the authors. For this sample the table gives about 92,000 distinct CDR3 sequences, of which around 9.9% were detected only once. The ten largest clones capture approximately 1% of the sample.

This clonotype was seen at least ten times. The clone's antigen remains unknown. Base qualities are not at hand, and no much larger clone is one base apart. The CDR3 runs 15 amino acids, cysteine and phenylalanine included. The DNA shown is the 45-base CDR3, in frame from base 1. CDR1 SGHAT and CDR2 FQNNGV were looked up in the germline V gene. Trimming at the junction amounts to 1 base on V and 9 bases on J, and the germline ends lie 16 bases apart. Interpreted using the paper, the time point label stands for: patch test 3, about 24 weeks after DPC sensitization. The meaning of the sample's treatment or condition label: therapeutic diphenylcyclopropenone sensitization with weekly scalp DPC. At every patch-test visit, the blood draw took place before the patch test was put on. Eligible patients were aged 18 to 70, diagnosed with alopecia, deemed suitable for DPC therapy, and excluded if pregnant. Total RNA was extracted from unfractionated whole blood that had been collected in Tempus Blood RNA tubes.

The sequence came from a woman aged 25 to 39 with alopecia areata. Some clones in this sample may be carry-over from other donors' samples. Recombination connected TRBV11-2 to TRBJ2-1; the D region possibly corresponds to TRBD1 (6 bases align). The sequences come from whole blood, collected in connection with sensitization to the hapten diphenylcyclopropenone (DPC). The nucleotides are TGTGCCAGCAGCTTAGCCCTATACAGGGTAGCTGAGCAGTTCTTC. Its protein reads: CASSLALYRVAEQFF.